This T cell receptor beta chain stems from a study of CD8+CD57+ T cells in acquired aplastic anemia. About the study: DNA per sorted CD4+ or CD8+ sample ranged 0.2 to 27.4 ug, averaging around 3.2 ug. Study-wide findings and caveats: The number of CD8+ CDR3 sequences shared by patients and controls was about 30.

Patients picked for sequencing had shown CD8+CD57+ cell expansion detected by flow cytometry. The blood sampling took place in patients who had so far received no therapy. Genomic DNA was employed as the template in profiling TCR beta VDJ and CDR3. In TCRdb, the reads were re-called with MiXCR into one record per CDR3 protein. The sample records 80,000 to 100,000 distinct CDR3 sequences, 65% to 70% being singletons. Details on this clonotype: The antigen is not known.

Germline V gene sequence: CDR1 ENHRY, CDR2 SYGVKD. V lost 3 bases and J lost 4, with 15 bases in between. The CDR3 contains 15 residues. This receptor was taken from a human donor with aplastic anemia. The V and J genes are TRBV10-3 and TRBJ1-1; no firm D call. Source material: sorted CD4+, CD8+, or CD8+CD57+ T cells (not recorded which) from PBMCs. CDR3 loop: CAISDIDYQVTEAFF. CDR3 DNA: TGTGCCATCAGTGATATCGACTACCAGGTCACTGAAGCTTTCTTT.